A selection of T cell receptor beta chains follows, all from one sample in a study of cytomegalovirus exposure and HLA in healthy donors. Profiling relied on immunoSEQ multiplex PCR, and the TCRdb table lists in-frame clones only, not all of them. The table records 150,000 to 200,000 clones, almost 80% of them present only once. The specimen was PBMCs. These receptor sequences come from a man aged 50 to 60 in good health and CMV-seropositive. The conserved cysteine and the conserved F or W are not part of the CDR3 here. A D gene is named only where the DNA matches it firmly.

D,V,CDR3
NA,TRBV7-6,ASSANYGDTQY
TRBD2,TRBV2,ASSWGGRTDTQY
TRBD1,TRBV28,ASSLGGQQYEQY
NA,TRBV2,ASRATSSETQY
TRBD2,TRBV27,ASSEPRGGLSNEQY
NA,TRBV18,ASSSDDRNPYEQY
NA,TRBV6-1,ASGVGGKYEQY
NA,TRBV25-1,ASSQGQRLTEAF
NA,TRBV7-9,ASSLGWGPGEQY
TRBD1,TRBV6-5,ASSQGAPTEAF
TRBD1,TRBV4-1,ASSQRQGGYEQY
NA,TRBV2,ASSPEQKGGYT
TRBD1,TRBV27,ASSPRDSDSNYGYT
NA,TRBV30,AWSVSRPQY
NA,TRBV4-1,ASSQADKAYRSYGYT
TRBD1,TRBV18,ASSPQGQLNTEAF
TRBD1,TRBV18,ASSPAGTGREKLF
TRBD1,TRBV5-1,ASSPTGTGLGYT
TRBD1,TRBV4-1,ASSRGTGTNTGELF
TRBD1,TRBV7-3,ASSLDRGSYNEQF
TRBD1,TRBV9,ASSPGQGMDEQF
NA,TRBV4-1,ASSQESIAVSYEQY